This TCR beta chain comes out of a study of blood T cell repertoires in COVID-19. Study at large: Whether acute or convalescent, the COVID-19 samples came from the United States, Italy and Spain. The analysed material was cDNA or gDNA that came from T cells, B-cell-depleted T cells, or PBMCs.

This clone appeared a single time. Under the authors' procedure: Counts of nucleated cells, estimated from reference gene primer amplification, were obtained. Assay used: immunoSEQ multiplex PCR; TCRdb lists only in-frame clones, some missing. The V and J calls and the clone size are those of that table, but D and trimming were determined from the DNA. The profile covers about 170,000 clones, with about 83% appearing a single time and approximately 18% taken by the ten largest. The CDR3 sequence is 16 residues long. CDR1 is MDHEN and CDR2 is SYDVKM in the germline V gene. Trimming removed 4 bases from V and 0 bases from J; junction bases left unmatched: 8.

This TCR derives from a woman in her seventies who had recovered from COVID-19. The sample consisted of peripheral blood. V usage is TRBV28 and J usage is TRBJ2-7; 8 bases fit TRBD1. CDR3 DNA sequence: TGTGCCAGCAGTTCGCCGGGACAGGCCGCCTCCTACGAGCAGTACTTC. Protein sequence: CASSSPGQAASYEQYF.